This T cell receptor (beta chain) emerged from a study of T-cell reconstitution after alpha-beta-depleted transplantation in children. Preparation of the TCRbeta library used unique molecular identifiers. One entry per CDR3 protein results from TCRdb running MiXCR on the PCR reads. Of approximately 420,000 distinct CDR3 sequences in the sample, approximately 10% were seen once. V dropped 1 base and J dropped 2 bases, with 11 bases sitting between them. Germline V gene lookup returns CDR1 SGHVS and CDR2 FNYEAQ. The CDR3 sequence is 15 residues long. The sequencing here drew on PBMCs from the stem cell graft donor, taken from the stem cell graft. The J gene is TRBJ2-5, the V gene TRBV7-6, with D perhaps assigned TRBD1 or TRBD2 (5 bases each). This receptor was identified in a human donor who donated a stem cell graft to a child with acute myeloid leukemia. CDR3: CASSLVAGSQETQYF. The CDR3 coding sequence is TGTGCCAGCAGCTTAGTTGCAGGGAGTCAAGAGACCCAGTACTTC.